This record concerns one T cell receptor beta chain sequence. These data belong to a study of Ad26.COV2.S vaccination and SARS-CoV-2 variants. Across the whole study: Donor joined the COV1001 Ad26.COV2.S trial arm. The authors gave Ad26.COV2.S intramuscularly, either once or twice 56 days apart.

Treatment indicated: some 20 received Ad26.COV2.S at low or high dose, single or two shots; about five received placebo; per-sample allocation not given. Sample collection was performed on day 63 after the first vaccine or placebo injection. Boston provided a donor who was an adult aged 18-55 years. Trimming shortened V by 0 bases and J by 3 bases, and 7 bases separated the two germline ends. The CDR3 covers 15 residues. From germline, CDR1 is SGDLS and CDR2 YYNGEE. Some clones are missing from TCRdb's copy, which holds only in-frame ones; the method was immunoSEQ multiplex PCR. The sample shows over 200,000 clones, 88% of them seen only once.

The input for sequencing was peripheral blood, taken in a trial of Ad26.COV2.S vaccine versus placebo. This TCR was sampled from a person aged 18 to 59 who received the Ad26.COV2.S COVID-19 vaccine or a placebo. The chain joins TRBV9 to TRBJ2-6, with unresolved D. CDR3 nucleotide sequence: TGTGCCAGCAGCGTAGTTGGTAATGGGGCCAACGTCCTGACTTTC. It yields the protein CASSVVGNGANVLTF.